These T cell receptor beta chains were read from a single sample in a study of cytomegalovirus exposure and HLA in healthy donors. Some clones are missing from TCRdb's copy, which holds only in-frame ones; the method was immunoSEQ multiplex PCR. Of approximately 150,000 clones listed, roughly four fifths are singletons. The sequencing sample was made of PBMCs. The receptors here all came from a girl under 18 in good health and CMV-seropositive. The CDR3 runs from the conserved cysteine through the conserved F or W. The D gene is left open where the match is weak. Clone sizes are given selectively: once, few, many, or a class where the clone is expanded.

clone_size j_call d_call v_call cdr3_aa cdr3_nt
. TRBJ1-3 . TRBV12-5 CASNTGYPIHSGNTIYF TGTGCTAGCAATACAGGGTACCCCATTCACTCTGGAAACACCATATATTTT
. TRBJ1-6 TRBD1 TRBV5-1 CASSLGQHQLNSPLHF TGCGCCAGCAGCCTGGGACAGCATCAACTAAATTCACCCCTCCACTTT
once TRBJ2-7 . TRBV2 CASAGTQLLNEQYF TGTGCCAGCGCCGGTACACAATTACTAAACGAGCAGTACTTC
. TRBJ1-1 TRBD1 TRBV6-5 CASSRTGAHTEAFF TGTGCCAGCAGCAGGACAGGGGCACACACTGAAGCTTTCTTT
. TRBJ2-7 . TRBV19 CARHSYEQYF TGTGCCAGACACTCCTACGAGCAGTACTTC
. TRBJ1-3 TRBD1 TRBV5-5 CASSPTGVFSGNTIYF TGTGCCAGCAGCCCAACAGGGGTCTTCTCTGGAAACACCATATATTTT
few TRBJ1-3 TRBD1 TRBV5-1 CASSLGTGDSGNTIYF TGCGCCAGCAGCTTGGGGACAGGAGACTCTGGAAACACCATATATTTT
. TRBJ2-1 TRBD2 TRBV6-4 CASSDQAGADEQFF TGTGCCAGCAGTGACCAAGCGGGGGCAGATGAGCAGTTCTTC
. TRBJ2-5 . TRBV6-5 CASSYSVTGSEETQYF TGTGCCAGCAGTTACTCGGTTACAGGGTCGGAAGAGACCCAGTACTTC
. TRBJ1-5 . TRBV19 CASSIRSNSNQPQHF TGTGCCAGTAGTATTAGGAGTAATAGCAATCAGCCCCAGCATTTT
. TRBJ2-3 TRBD2 TRBV14 CASSQDKGLAPATDTQYF TGTGCCAGCAGCCAAGACAAGGGACTAGCCCCAGCCACAGATACGCAGTATTTT
. TRBJ2-2 TRBD1 TRBV5-6 CASSYGTENTGELFF TGTGCCAGCAGCTACGGGACAGAGAACACCGGGGAGCTGTTTTTT
. TRBJ2-1 . TRBV20-1 CSARWAYEQFF TGCAGTGCTAGATGGGCGTATGAGCAGTTCTTC
. TRBJ1-1 . TRBV27 CASSLSRTNLGTEAFF TGTGCCAGCAGTTTATCACGGACAAACCTCGGCACTGAAGCTTTCTTT
. TRBJ1-1 TRBD1 TRBV2 CASSGPGQAYNTEAFF TGTGCCAGCAGTGGACCGGGACAGGCGTATAACACTGAAGCTTTCTTT
. TRBJ1-2 TRBD1 TRBV5-8 CASSKGAWGYTF TGTGCCAGCAGCAAGGGGGCATGGGGCTACACCTTC
once TRBJ1-2 TRBD1 TRBV19 CASSTRQGSYTF TGTGCCAGTAGTACCCGACAGGGGAGCTACACCTTC
. TRBJ1-2 TRBD1 TRBV29-1 CSVQGGVGGYTF TGCAGCGTTCAGGGGGGAGTCGGTGGCTACACCTTC
few TRBJ1-2 TRBD1 TRBV5-1 CASEEGQGTYGYTF TGCGCCAGTGAAGAGGGACAGGGGACCTATGGCTACACCTTC
. TRBJ1-2 TRBD1 TRBV27 CASSMRQGANGYTF TGTGCCAGCAGCATGAGACAGGGGGCGAATGGCTACACCTTC
once TRBJ1-2 . TRBV30 CAWSVKFSGSQSYGYTF TGTGCCTGGAGTGTAAAATTCTCGGGGTCCCAAAGCTATGGCTACACCTTC
. TRBJ2-3 TRBD1 TRBV5-1 CASSLAQGAKADTQYF TGCGCCAGCAGCTTGGCGCAGGGGGCGAAGGCGGATACGCAGTATTTT
. TRBJ2-2 . TRBV7-9 CASSSERNTGELFF TGTGCCAGCAGCTCCGAGAGGAACACCGGGGAGCTGTTTTTT
. TRBJ1-1 . TRBV29-1 CSVRELMNTEAFF TGCAGCGTTAGGGAGCTAATGAACACTGAAGCTTTCTTT
. TRBJ1-4 . TRBV6-5 CASSYSQTNEKLFF TGTGCCAGCAGTTACTCGCAGACTAATGAAAAACTGTTTTTT
. TRBJ2-1 TRBD2 TRBV5-4 CASSPTSGGAPLDEQFF TGTGCCAGCAGCCCGACTAGCGGGGGGGCCCCCCTAGATGAGCAGTTCTTC
. TRBJ1-2 . TRBV19 CASTSWGTLALNYGYTF TGTGCCAGTACCTCCTGGGGGACACTTGCCCTCAACTATGGCTACACCTTC
. TRBJ2-2 TRBD1 TRBV6-4 CASSDSDRGSGELFF TGTGCCAGCAGTGATTCGGACAGGGGGTCCGGGGAGCTGTTTTTT
few TRBJ2-1 TRBD1 TRBV6-4 CASSPGAGGSYNEQFF TGTGCCAGCAGCCCAGGGGCAGGGGGCTCCTACAATGAGCAGTTCTTC
. TRBJ1-2 . TRBV7-9 CASSLPLANYGYTF TGTGCCAGCAGCTTACCCCTAGCTAACTATGGCTACACCTTC